The rows below give T cell receptor beta chains drawn from one sample of a study of T-cell reconstitution after alpha-beta-depleted transplantation in children. MiXCR was run by TCRdb on the PCR reads, yielding one entry per CDR3 protein. The sample holds hundreds of thousands of distinct CDR3 sequences, 15% to 20% seen once. The sequences come from PBMCs, mostly from graft donor cells, collected 360 days after TCRalphabeta/CD19-depleted stem cell transplant. Receptor source: a male patient aged 10-17 years who had a stem cell transplant for acute lymphoblastic leukemia, so the T cells may come from the graft donor. Both conserved end residues are part of each CDR3. The D gene is left open where the match is weak. Clone size is stated in some rows and not others, as once, few, many or a class when expanded.

>TRBV20-1|-|TRBJ2-1|few
CSAGWVHNEQFF
TGCAGTGCCGGGTGGGTCCACAATGAGCAGTTCTTC
>TRBV7-3|-|TRBJ2-3|few
CASSISRGIPTDTQYF
TGTGCCAGCAGCATATCCAGGGGCATTCCAACAGATACGCAGTATTTT
>TRBV10-3|-|TRBJ2-3|-
CAISGVLSSGTDTQYF
TGTGCCATCAGTGGAGTTTTATCATCCGGGACAGATACGCAGTATTTT
>TRBV29-1|-|TRBJ2-4|-
CSVEDRSGNLAKNIQYF
TGCAGCGTTGAAGATCGTTCCGGGAACCTAGCCAAAAACATTCAGTACTTC
>TRBV2|-|TRBJ2-7|few
CASSLSGEWDRGYEQYF
TGTGCCAGCAGCCTAAGCGGGGAATGGGACAGAGGCTACGAGCAGTACTTC
>TRBV29-1|-|TRBJ2-5|-
CSVDPDSLETQYF
TGCAGCGTTGACCCGGACAGCTTGGAGACCCAGTACTTC
>TRBV7-2|TRBD2|TRBJ2-2|-
CASSLGLAGGPRGELFF
TGTGCCAGCAGCTTAGGACTAGCGGGAGGGCCACGGGGGGAGCTGTTTTTT
>TRBV5-1|-|TRBJ2-7|few
CASSLATDSYEQYF
TGCGCCAGCAGCTTGGCGACAGATTCCTACGAGCAGTACTTC
>TRBV10-3|TRBD2|TRBJ2-7|few
CAISEPPSPGGRSWDEQYF
TGTGCCATCAGCGAGCCCCCCTCCCCTGGCGGGAGGTCCTGGGACGAGCAGTACTTC
>TRBV21-1|-|TRBJ2-7|-
CAGGAGQRYEQYF
TGTGCCGGGGGAGCAGGGCAGAGGTACGAGCAGTACTTC
>TRBV7-3|-|TRBJ2-3|-
CASSPLGGSSTDTQYF
TGTGCCAGCAGCCCCCTGGGCGGCTCCTCCACAGATACGCAGTATTTT
>TRBV20-1|-|TRBJ1-1|-
CSAREEGTLNTEAFF
TGCAGTGCTAGAGAGGAAGGCACCTTGAACACTGAAGCTTTCTTT
>TRBV18|-|TRBJ1-1|-
CASSPLSGPVTEAFF
TGTGCCAGCTCACCACTCTCGGGGCCTGTCACTGAAGCTTTCTTT
>TRBV10-3|-|TRBJ2-7|many
CAISGPSSYEQYF
TGTGCCATCAGTGGGCCTAGCTCCTACGAGCAGTACTTC
>TRBV7-8|-|TRBJ2-1|-
CASSLGGLPAVHEQFF
TGTGCCAGCAGCTTAGGCGGGCTCCCGGCGGTCCATGAGCAGTTCTTC
>TRBV5-5|TRBD1|TRBJ1-2|few
CASSPDREHYGYTF
TGTGCCAGCAGCCCGGACAGGGAACACTATGGCTACACCTTC
>TRBV7-8|TRBD2|TRBJ2-7|few
CASSGGSSTYEQYF
TGTGCCAGCTCCGGGGGGTCATCAACCTACGAGCAGTACTTC
>TRBV6-5|-|TRBJ1-1|-
CASSYGGHTEAFF
TGTGCCAGCAGTTACGGGGGGCACACTGAAGCTTTCTTT
>TRBV29-1|TRBD1|TRBJ2-5|few
CSVEGGRGRPGETQYF
TGCAGCGTTGAAGGGGGCAGGGGGCGCCCAGGGGAGACCCAGTACTTC
>TRBV7-9|TRBD1|TRBJ2-7|few
CALERTGPTEQYF
TGTGCCCTGGAGCGGACAGGGCCTACGGAGCAGTACTTC
>TRBV20-1|-|TRBJ2-7|many
CSASSDFYEQYF
TGCAGTGCTAGTTCCGACTTCTACGAGCAGTACTTC
>TRBV19|-|TRBJ1-1|-
CASRYLGGNTEAFF
TGTGCCAGTAGGTACTTGGGAGGTAACACTGAAGCTTTCTTT
>TRBV7-9|-|TRBJ2-7|-
CASSYTTGNEQYF
TGTGCCAGCAGCTATACTACGGGAAACGAGCAGTACTTC
>TRBV15|-|TRBJ2-1|many
CATSSKRTTRENEQFF
TGTGCCACCAGCAGTAAGCGGACCACCCGAGAGAATGAGCAGTTCTTC
>TRBV4-1|TRBD2|TRBJ2-7|-
CASSVPGLAGGRQEQYF
TGCGCCAGCAGCGTCCCGGGACTAGCGGGAGGGCGTCAAGAGCAGTACTTC
>TRBV12-3/TRBV12-4|-|TRBJ2-1|many
CASSPGRNEQFF
TGTGCCAGCAGTCCTGGACGGAATGAGCAGTTCTTC